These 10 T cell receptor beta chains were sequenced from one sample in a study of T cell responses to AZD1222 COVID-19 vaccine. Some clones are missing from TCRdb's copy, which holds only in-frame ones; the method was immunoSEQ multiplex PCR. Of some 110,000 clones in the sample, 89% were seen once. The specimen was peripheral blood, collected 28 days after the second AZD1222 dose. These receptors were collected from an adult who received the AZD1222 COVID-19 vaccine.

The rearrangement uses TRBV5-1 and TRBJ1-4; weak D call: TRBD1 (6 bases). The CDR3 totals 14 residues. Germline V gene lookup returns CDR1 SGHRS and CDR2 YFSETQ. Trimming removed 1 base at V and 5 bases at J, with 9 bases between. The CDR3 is CASSLQGRNEKLFF. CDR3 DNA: TGCGCCAGCAGCTTGCAGGGGAGGAATGAAAAACTGTTTTTT.

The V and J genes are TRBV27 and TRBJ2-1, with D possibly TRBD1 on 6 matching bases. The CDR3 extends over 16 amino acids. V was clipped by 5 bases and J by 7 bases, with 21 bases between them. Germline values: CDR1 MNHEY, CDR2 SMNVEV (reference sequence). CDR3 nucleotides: TGTGCCAGCAGTCCTTACCGGGGCCGGGACACAAATGAGCAGTTCTTC. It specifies CASSPYRGRDTNEQFF.

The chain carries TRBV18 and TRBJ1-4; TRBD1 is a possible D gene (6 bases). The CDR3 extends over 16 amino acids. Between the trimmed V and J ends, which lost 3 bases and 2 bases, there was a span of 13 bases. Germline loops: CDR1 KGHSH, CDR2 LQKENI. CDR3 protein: CASSPQGPSTNEKLFF. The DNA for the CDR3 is TGTGCCAGCTCACCGCAGGGGCCGTCTACTAATGAAAAACTGTTTTTT.

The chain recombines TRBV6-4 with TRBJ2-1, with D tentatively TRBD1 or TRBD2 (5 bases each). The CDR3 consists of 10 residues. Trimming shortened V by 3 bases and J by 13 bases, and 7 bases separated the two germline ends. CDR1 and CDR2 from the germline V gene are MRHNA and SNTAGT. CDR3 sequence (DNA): TGTGCCAGCAGTGAGGGGGTTCAGTTCTTC. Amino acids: CASSEGVQFF.

Here the CDR3 DNA reads TGTGCCAGCAGCCCCCGGGACACCCACGACGAGCAGTACTTC. Its protein is CASSPRDTHDEQYF. J is TRBJ2-7 and V is TRBV28, with a possible D match to TRBD1 (6 bases). Germline lookup yields CDR1 MDHEN and CDR2 SYDVKM. CDR3 size: 14 residues. Trimming took off 6 bases at V and 5 bases at J, with 17 bases between the two ends.

CDR3 in amino acids: CASRMDRWDEQFF. CDR3 DNA sequence: TGTGCCAGCAGGATGGACCGTTGGGATGAGCAGTTCTTC. This chain connects TRBV28 to TRBJ2-1; D remains ambiguous. CDR1 and CDR2 (germline): MDHEN, SYDVKM. The ends were cut back, 6 bases at V and 8 bases at J, with 14 bases in the middle. The length of the CDR3 is 13 residues.

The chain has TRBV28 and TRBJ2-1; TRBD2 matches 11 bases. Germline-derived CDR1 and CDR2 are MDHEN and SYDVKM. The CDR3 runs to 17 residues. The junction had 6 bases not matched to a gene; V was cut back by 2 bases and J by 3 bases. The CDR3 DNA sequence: TGTGCCAGCAGTTTACATGGGGGACTAGCGGTCTACAATGAGCAGTTCTTC. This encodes CASSLHGGLAVYNEQFF.

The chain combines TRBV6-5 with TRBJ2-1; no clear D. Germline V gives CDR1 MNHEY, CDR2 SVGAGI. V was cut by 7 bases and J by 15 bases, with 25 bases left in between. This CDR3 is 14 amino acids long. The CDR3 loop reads CASILSEFRQQRFF. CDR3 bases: TGTGCCAGCATACTCAGTGAATTCCGCCAGCAGCGGTTCTTC.

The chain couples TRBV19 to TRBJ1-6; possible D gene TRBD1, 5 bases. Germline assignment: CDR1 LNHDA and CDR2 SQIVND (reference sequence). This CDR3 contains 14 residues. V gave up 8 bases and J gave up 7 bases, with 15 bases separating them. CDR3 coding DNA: TGTGCCAGTCGGGACCCCGGGAAAAATTCACCCCTCCACTTT. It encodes CASRDPGKNSPLHF.

In DNA form, the CDR3 reads TGTGCCAGCACCCGGGGCCCGCCGGGCACTGAAGCTTTCTTT. Its protein product is CASTRGPPGTEAFF. The J gene is TRBJ1-1, the V gene TRBV18; tentative D call: TRBD1 (5 bases). Germline V CDR1 and CDR2: KGHSH, LQKENI. The CDR3 totals 14 residues. The V end was cut by 8 bases, the J end by 4 bases, with 17 bases between.